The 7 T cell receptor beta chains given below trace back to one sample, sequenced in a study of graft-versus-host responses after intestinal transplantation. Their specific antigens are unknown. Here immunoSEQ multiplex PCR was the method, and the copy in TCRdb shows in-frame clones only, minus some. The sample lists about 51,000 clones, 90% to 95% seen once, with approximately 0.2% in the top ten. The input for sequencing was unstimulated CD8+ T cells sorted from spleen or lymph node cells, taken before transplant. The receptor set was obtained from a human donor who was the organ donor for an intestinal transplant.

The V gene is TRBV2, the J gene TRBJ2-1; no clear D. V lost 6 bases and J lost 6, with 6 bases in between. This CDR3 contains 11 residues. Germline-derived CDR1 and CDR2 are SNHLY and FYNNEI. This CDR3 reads CASSPPNEQFF. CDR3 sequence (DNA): TGTGCCAGCAGCCCTCCCAATGAGCAGTTCTTC.

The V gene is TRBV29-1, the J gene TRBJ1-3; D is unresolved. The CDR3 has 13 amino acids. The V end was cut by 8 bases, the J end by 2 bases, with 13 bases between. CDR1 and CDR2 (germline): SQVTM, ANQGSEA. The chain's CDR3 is CSLQEGAGNTIYF. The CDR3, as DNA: TGCAGCCTTCAGGAAGGCGCTGGAAACACCATATATTTT.

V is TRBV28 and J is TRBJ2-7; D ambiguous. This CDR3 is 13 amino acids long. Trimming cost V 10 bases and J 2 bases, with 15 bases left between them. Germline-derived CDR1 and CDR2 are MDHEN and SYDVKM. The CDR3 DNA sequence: TGTGCCACCGAAGGTGTAGGAGCCTACGAGCAGTACTTC. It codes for CATEGVGAYEQYF.

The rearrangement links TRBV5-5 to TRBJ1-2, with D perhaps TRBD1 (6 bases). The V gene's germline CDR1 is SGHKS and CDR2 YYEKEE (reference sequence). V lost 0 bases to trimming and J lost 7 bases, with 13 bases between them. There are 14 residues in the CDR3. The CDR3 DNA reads TGTGCCAGCAGCTTGGGAGGATTCAGGGGTGGCTACACCTTC. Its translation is CASSLGGFRGGYTF.

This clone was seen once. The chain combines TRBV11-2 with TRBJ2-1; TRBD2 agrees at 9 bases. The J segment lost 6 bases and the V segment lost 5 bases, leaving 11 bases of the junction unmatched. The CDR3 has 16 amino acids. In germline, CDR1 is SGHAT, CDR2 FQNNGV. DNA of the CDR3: TGTGCCAGCAGCCCGCGTAGTAGCGGGGGATTCAATGAGCAGTTCTTC. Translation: CASSPRSSGGFNEQFF.

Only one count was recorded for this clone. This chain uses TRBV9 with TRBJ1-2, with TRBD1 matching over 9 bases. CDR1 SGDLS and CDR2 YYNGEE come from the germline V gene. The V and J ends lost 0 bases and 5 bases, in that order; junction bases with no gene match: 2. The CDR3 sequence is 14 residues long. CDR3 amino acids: CASSVAGTGYGYTF. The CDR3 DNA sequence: TGTGCCAGCAGCGTAGCTGGGACAGGGTATGGCTACACCTTC.

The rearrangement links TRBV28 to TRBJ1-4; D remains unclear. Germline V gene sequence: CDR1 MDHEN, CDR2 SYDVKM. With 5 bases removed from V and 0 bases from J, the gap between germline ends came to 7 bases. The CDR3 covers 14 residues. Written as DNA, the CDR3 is TGTGCCAGCAGTCCTCGGGCAACTAATGAAAAACTGTTTTTT. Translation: CASSPRATNEKLFF.